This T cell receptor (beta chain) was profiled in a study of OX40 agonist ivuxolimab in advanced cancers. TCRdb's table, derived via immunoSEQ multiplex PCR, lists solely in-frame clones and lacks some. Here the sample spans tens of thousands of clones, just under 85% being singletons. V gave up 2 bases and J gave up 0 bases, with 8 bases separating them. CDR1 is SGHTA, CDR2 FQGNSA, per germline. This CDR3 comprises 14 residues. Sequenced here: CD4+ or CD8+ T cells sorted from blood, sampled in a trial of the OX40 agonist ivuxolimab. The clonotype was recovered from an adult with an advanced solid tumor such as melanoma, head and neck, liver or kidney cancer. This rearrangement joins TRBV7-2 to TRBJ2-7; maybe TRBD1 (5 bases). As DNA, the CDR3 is TGTGCCAGCAGCTTAACAGGAGACTCCTACGAGCAGTACTTC. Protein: CASSLTGDSYEQYF.